Each of the 8 T cell receptor beta chains below was sequenced from the same sample in a study of blood T cell repertoires in COVID-19. Sequencing was performed with immunoSEQ multiplex PCR; in TCRdb, only in-frame clones are kept and a portion is missing. The data hold about 360,000 clones, with less than 90% observed a single time. Material: peripheral blood. Source of these receptors: a woman aged 60-75 years with COVID-19, enrolled during active disease.

This clone was recorded once. The genes are TRBV7-2 and TRBJ1-2, with 9 positions matching TRBD1. The CDR3 covers 14 residues. Per the germline V gene, CDR1 is SGHTA and CDR2 is FQGNSA. V shed 5 bases, J shed 2 bases, and the junction held 3 bases outside the gene matches. CDR3 bases: TGTGCCAGCAGCCTGGACAGGGGAAACTATGGCTACACCTTC. Translation: CASSLDRGNYGYTF.

This clone was detected a few times. The genes are TRBV7-3 and TRBJ2-1, with 9 bases lining up with TRBD1. The germline V gene encodes CDR1 SGHTA and CDR2 FQGTGA. The J segment lost 7 bases and the V segment lost 4 bases, leaving 11 bases of the junction unmatched. The CDR3 length is 16 residues. CDR3 protein: CASSSPGQGTANEQFF. The CDR3, as DNA: TGTGCCAGCAGCTCCCCGGGACAGGGAACTGCGAATGAGCAGTTCTTC.

V is TRBV9 and J is TRBJ2-1; perhaps TRBD2 as D (5 bases). CDR1 is SGDLS, CDR2 YYNGEE, per germline. The CDR3 length is 17 residues. Trimming removed 0 bases from V and 2 bases from J, with 15 bases in between. The CDR3 DNA follows: TGTGCCAGCAGCGTAGGCGTTCGGGAAAAGCCCTACAATGAGCAGTTCTTC. This gives the protein CASSVGVREKPYNEQFF.

The chain carries TRBV4-1 and TRBJ2-5, with 8 bases that match TRBD2. CDR1 and CDR2 (germline): MGHRA, YSYEKL. Trimming removed 0 bases from V and 5 bases from J; junction bases left unmatched: 5. The CDR3 length is 15 residues. CDR3 coding DNA: TGCGCCAGCAGCCAAGATGGACTAGCCCAGGAGACCCAGTACTTC. It is translated as CASSQDGLAQETQYF.

The V and J genes are TRBV21-1 and TRBJ2-4; TRBD1, the table's D call, was not compared with the DNA. TRBV21-1 is annotated as a pseudogene. This CDR3 region has 17 residues. The CDR3 sequence: CANNRSSSSLAKNIQYF. Written as DNA, the CDR3 is TGTGCCAACAACAGGTCTTCATCCTCTTTAGCCAAAAACATTCAGTACTTC.

The V gene is TRBV6-5, the J gene TRBJ1-1; D remains unclear. V was pared by 6 bases and J by 5 bases, with 13 bases between. In germline, CDR1 is MNHEY, CDR2 SVGAGI. The CDR3 totals 13 residues. Here the CDR3 DNA reads TGTGCCAGCAGGGTCCTGCCTGAGACTGAAGCTTTCTTT. This sequence encodes CASRVLPETEAFF.

The CDR3 spells CASTRTSGETDTQYF. Written as DNA, the CDR3 is TGTGCCAGTACTCGGACTAGCGGGGAGACAGATACGCAGTATTTT. This rearrangement joins TRBV2 to TRBJ2-3; 12 bases are a match to TRBD2. CDR3 length equals 15 residues. The V segment lost 9 bases and the J segment 3 bases; nucleotides outside the gene matches: 7. The germline gives CDR1 SNHLY, CDR2 FYNNEI. The whole variable domain, filled in from reference TRBV2 and TRBJ2-3, reads EPEVTQTPSHQVTQMGQEVILRCVPISNHLYFYWYRQILGQKVEFLVSFYNNEISEKSEIFDDQFSVERPDGSNFTLKIRSTKLEDSAMYFCASTRTSGETDTQYFGPGTRLTVL.

The chain recombines TRBV18 with TRBJ1-4; D possibly corresponds to TRBD1 (5 bases). The germline CDR1 and CDR2 sequences are KGHSH and LQKENI. CDR3 length: 15 amino acids. Deletions cut 2 bases from V and 5 bases from J, with 12 bases between. CDR3 sequence: CASSPSGLGNEKLFF. For the CDR3, the DNA is TGTGCCAGCTCACCATCGGGACTGGGAAATGAAAAACTGTTTTTT.